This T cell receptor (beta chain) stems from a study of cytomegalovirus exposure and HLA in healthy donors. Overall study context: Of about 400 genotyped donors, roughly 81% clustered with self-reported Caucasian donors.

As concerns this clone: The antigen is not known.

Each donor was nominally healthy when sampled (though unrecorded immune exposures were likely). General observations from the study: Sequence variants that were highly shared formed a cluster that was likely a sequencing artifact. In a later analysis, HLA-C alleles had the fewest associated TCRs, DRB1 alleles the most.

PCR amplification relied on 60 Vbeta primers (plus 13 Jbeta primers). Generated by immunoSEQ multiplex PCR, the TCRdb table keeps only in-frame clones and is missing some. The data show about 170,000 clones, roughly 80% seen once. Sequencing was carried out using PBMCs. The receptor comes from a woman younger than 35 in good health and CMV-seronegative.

The CDR3 sequence: CASRVVLAGHEQFF. In DNA, the CDR3 is TGCGCCAGCAGGGTAGTACTAGCGGGACATGAGCAGTTCTTC. The chain employs TRBV5-1 and TRBJ2-1; 10 bases align to TRBD2. V shed 5 bases and J 8 bases; nucleotides not matched to a gene: 7. The CDR3 totals 14 residues. CDR1 is SGHRS, CDR2 YFSETQ, per germline. The full variable domain, in which reference TRBV5-1 and TRBJ2-1 provide the parts outside the CDR3, is KAGVTQTPRYLIKTRGQQVTLSCSPISGHRSVSWYQQTPGQGLQFLFEYFSETQRNKGNFPGRFSGRQFSNSRSEMNVSTLELGDSALYLCASRVVLAGHEQFFGPGTRLTVL.